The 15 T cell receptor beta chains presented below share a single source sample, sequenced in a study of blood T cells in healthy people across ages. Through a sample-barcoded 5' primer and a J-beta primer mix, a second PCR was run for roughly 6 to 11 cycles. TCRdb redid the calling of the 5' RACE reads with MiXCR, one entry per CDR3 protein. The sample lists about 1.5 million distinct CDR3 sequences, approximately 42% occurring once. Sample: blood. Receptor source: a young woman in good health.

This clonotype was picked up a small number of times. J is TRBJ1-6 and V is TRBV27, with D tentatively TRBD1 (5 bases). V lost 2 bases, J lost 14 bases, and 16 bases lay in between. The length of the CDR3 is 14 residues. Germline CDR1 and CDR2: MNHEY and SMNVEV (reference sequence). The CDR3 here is CASSLMIGTPTLHF. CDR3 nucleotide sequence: TGTGCCAGCAGTTTAATGATTGGGACGCCAACCCTCCACTTT.

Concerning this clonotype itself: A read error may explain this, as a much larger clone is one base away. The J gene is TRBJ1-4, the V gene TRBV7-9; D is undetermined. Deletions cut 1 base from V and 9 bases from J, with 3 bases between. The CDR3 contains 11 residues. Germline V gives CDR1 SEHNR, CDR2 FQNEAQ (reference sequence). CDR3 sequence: CASSLEKKLFF. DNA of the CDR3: TGTGCCAGCAGCTTAGAGAAAAAACTGTTTTTT.

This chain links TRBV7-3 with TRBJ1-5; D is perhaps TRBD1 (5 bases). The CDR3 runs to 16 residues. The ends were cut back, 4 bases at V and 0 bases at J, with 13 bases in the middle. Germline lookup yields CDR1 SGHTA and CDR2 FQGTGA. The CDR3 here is CASSSSGGNSNQPQHF. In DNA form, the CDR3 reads TGTGCCAGCAGCTCCAGCGGGGGGAATAGCAATCAGCCCCAGCATTTT.

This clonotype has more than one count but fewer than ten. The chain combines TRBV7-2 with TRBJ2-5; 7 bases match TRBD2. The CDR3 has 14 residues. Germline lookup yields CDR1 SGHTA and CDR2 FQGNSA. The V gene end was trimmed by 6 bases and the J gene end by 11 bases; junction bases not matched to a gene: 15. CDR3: CASRPTSGVLEQYF. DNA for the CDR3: TGTGCCAGCAGACCTACGAGCGGGGTACTGGAGCAGTACTTC.

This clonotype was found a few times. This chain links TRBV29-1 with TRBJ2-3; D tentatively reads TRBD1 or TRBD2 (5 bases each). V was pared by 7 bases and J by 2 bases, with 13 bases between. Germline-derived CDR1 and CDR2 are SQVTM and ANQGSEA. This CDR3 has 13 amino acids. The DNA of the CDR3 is TGCAGCGGAAAGGGACGGAACACAGATACGCAGTATTTT. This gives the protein CSGKGRNTDTQYF.

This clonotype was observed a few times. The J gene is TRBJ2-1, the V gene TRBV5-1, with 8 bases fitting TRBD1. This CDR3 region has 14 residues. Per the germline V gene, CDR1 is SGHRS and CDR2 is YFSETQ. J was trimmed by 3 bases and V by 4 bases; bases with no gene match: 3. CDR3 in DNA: TGCGCCAGCAGCAAAGGGACAGGCTACAATGAGCAGTTCTTC. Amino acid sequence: CASSKGTGYNEQFF.

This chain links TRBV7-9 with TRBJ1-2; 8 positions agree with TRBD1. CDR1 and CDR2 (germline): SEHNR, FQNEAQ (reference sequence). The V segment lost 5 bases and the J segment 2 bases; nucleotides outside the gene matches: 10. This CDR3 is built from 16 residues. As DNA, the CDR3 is TGTGCCAGCAGCCCCCGGACAGGGAAAAGAAACTATGGCTACACCTTC. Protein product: CASSPRTGKRNYGYTF.

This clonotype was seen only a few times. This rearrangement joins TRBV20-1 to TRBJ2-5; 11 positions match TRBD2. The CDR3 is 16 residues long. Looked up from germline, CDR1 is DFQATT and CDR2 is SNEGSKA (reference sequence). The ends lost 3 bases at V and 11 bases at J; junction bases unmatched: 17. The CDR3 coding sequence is TGCAGTGCTAGGGAACTAGCGGGAGAAGCCTACAATGAGCAGTACTTC. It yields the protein CSARELAGEAYNEQYF.

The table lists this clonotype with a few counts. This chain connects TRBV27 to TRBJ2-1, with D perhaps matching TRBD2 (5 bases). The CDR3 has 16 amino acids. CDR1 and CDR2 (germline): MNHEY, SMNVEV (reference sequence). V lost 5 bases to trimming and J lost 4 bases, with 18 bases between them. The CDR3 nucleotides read TGTGCCAGCAGTCCCCTGGGAGCGTTAGATTACAATGAGCAGTTCTTC. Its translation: CASSPLGALDYNEQFF.

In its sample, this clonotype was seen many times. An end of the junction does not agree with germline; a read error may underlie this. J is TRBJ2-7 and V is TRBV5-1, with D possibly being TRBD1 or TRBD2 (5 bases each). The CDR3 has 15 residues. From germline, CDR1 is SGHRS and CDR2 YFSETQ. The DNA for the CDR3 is TGTGCCAGCAGCTTAGTGGGACGGAGCTCCTACGAGCAGTACTTC. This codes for CASSLVGRSSYEQYF.

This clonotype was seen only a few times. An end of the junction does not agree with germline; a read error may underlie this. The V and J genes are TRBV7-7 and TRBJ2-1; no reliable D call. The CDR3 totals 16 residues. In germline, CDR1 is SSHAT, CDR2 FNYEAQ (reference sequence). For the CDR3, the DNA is TGTGCTAGCAGCTTAGGCGTTTCGTCTGGCCACAATGAGCAGTTCTTC. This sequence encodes CASSLGVSSGHNEQFF.

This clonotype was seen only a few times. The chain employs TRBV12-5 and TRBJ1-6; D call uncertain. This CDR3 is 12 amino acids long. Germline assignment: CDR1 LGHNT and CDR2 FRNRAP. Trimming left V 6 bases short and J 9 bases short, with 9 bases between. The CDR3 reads CASGYPGSPLHF. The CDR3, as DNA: TGTGCTAGTGGCTACCCTGGTTCACCCCTCCACTTT.

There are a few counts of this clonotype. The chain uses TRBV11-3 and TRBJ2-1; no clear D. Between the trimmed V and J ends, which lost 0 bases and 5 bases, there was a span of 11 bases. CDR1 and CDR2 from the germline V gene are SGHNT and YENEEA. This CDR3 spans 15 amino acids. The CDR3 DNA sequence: TGTGCCAGCAGCTTAGATTTTGCTAGAGACAATGAGCAGTTCTTC. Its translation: CASSLDFARDNEQFF.

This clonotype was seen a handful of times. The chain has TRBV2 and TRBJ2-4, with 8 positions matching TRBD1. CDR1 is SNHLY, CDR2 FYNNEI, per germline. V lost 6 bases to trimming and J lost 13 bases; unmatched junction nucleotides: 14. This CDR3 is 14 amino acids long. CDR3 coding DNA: TGTGCCAGCAGCTGGGGCAGGGGGCTCTGGGAGCAGTACTTC. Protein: CASSWGRGLWEQYF.

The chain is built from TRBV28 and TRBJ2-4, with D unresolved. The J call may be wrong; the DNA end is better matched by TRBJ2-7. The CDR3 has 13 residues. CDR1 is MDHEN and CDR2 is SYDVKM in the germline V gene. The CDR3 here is CASSKDGSYEQYF. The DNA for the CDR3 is TGTGCCAGCAGCAAGGACGGTTCCTACGAGCAGTACTTC.